The T cell receptor (beta chain) under discussion was sequenced for a study of cytomegalovirus exposure and HLA in healthy donors. In regard to this clone: Antigen specificity is unknown.

This PCR relied on a set of 60 Vbeta primers and 13 Jbeta primers. This table comes from immunoSEQ multiplex PCR, and its TCRdb copy is limited to in-frame clones, with some not included. This sample has about 150,000 clones, with over 75% found just once. Overall study findings and caveats: There was a cluster of highly shared sequence variants that was likely a sequencing artifact. TCR beta V- and J-gene trimming, according to a later analysis, was linked to a missense DCLRE1C variant. Cytomegalovirus-associated TCR beta chains were listed, numbering roughly 150.

In germline, CDR1 is SGHKS, CDR2 YYEKEE (reference sequence). The CDR3 sequence is 16 residues long. V was shortened by 0 bases and J by 5 bases, with 15 bases between the two germline ends. Material: PBMCs. V usage is TRBV5-5 and J usage is TRBJ2-1; no clear D. The source is a woman in her forties in good health and CMV-seropositive. The CDR3 loop is CASSLAGTTDNNEQFF. The CDR3 region has the DNA TGTGCCAGCAGCTTGGCAGGAACAACCGATAACAATGAGCAGTTCTTC.